The 5 T cell receptor beta chains below were found in one sample sequenced in a study of shared clonotypes between healthy human individuals. The data were produced by immunoSEQ multiplex PCR, yet TCRdb's version contains in-frame clones alone and is incomplete. The table has around 510,000 clones, roughly 95% seen once; the top ten hold about 0.067%. The sequenced sample was naive CD4+ T cells sorted from blood. Subset of the sample: CD45RA+ positively selected. Receptors were obtained from a woman aged 30 to 39 in good health.

V gene TRBV27 combines with J gene TRBJ1-2; tentative D call: TRBD1 (5 bases). Germline V gives CDR1 MNHEY, CDR2 SMNVEV (reference sequence). V dropped 5 bases and J dropped 1 base, with 8 bases sitting between them. The CDR3 contains 13 residues. In nucleotides, the CDR3 is TGTGCCAGCAGTGGCAGGGTTAACTATGGCTACACCTTC. It translates to CASSGRVNYGYTF.

V usage is TRBV18 and J usage is TRBJ2-1; tentatively, D is TRBD2 (6 bases). With 1 base removed from V and 7 bases from J, the gap between germline ends came to 8 bases. The germline CDR1 and CDR2 sequences are KGHSH and LQKENI. This CDR3 spans 13 amino acids. The CDR3 DNA follows: TGTGCCAGCTCACCACTGACTAGAAATGAGCAGTTCTTC. This gives the protein CASSPLTRNEQFF.

In this sample, this clone turned up a few times. The rearrangement links TRBV11-2 to TRBJ2-1; a weak D match, TRBD2 (6 bases). Trimming stripped 2 bases from V and 12 bases from J, with 20 bases between. This CDR3 has 15 amino acids. The germline V gene encodes CDR1 SGHAT and CDR2 FQNNGV. CDR3 in DNA: TGTGCCAGCAGCTTACTTTCGGCGGGGTCGATGGGGCAGTTCTTC. This translates into CASSLLSAGSMGQFF.

This chain joins TRBV19 and TRBJ1-5; tentatively, D is TRBD1 (5 bases). The CDR3 has 17 amino acids. The V end lost 0 bases, the J end lost 0 bases, and 12 bases lay between the germline ends. The germline V gene has CDR1 LNHDA and CDR2 SQIVND (reference sequence). CDR3 in amino acids: CASSIDRGGDSNQPQHF. The CDR3 DNA sequence: TGTGCCAGTAGTATAGACCGGGGGGGGGATAGCAATCAGCCCCAGCATTTT. Together with reference TRBV19 and TRBJ1-5, the CDR3 gives the full variable domain: DGGITQSPKYLFRKEGQNVTLSCEQNLNHDAMYWYRQDPGQGLRLIYYSQIVNDFQKGDIAEGYSVSREKKESFPLTVTSAQKNPTAFYLCASSIDRGGDSNQPQHFGDGTRLSIL.

This clone came up once. The V call is TRBV28, the J call TRBJ1-5; 7 nucleotides match TRBD1. The CDR3 spans 15 residues. V lost 7 bases, J lost 2 bases, and 8 bases stayed unmatched. From germline, CDR1 is MDHEN and CDR2 SYDVKM. The CDR3 region has the DNA TGTGCCAGCACGTCGACAGGGTTCGGCAATCAGCCCCAGCATTTT. This codes for CASTSTGFGNQPQHF.